This T cell receptor (beta chain) was recorded in a study of spatial heterogeneity in lung cancer. The wider study: Sequences of the beta chain were consistently detected in greater numbers than alpha-chain sequences.

The CDR3 is 14 residues long. Trimming took off 3 bases at V and 3 bases at J, with 15 bases between the two ends. Germline CDR1 and CDR2: DFQATT and SNEGSKA (reference sequence). Study results and limitations: Blood showed ubiquitous tumor TCRs more often at resection than at routine follow-up.

Every TCR cDNA molecule bore its own unique molecular identifier. TCRdb independently ran MiXCR on the 5' RACE reads; one entry per CDR3 protein. The sample includes 12,000 to 15,000 distinct CDR3 sequences, 7% to 9% seen only once; the top ten take about a third. The time point here: sample taken at primary tumor resection. Whole RNA, which was extracted from tumor, nontumor lung tissue or frozen PBMC, was sequenced without any cell sorting. A total of roughly 72 untreated early-stage non-small cell lung cancer patients served as donors. This clonotype showed up just a few times. As yet, its antigen is unknown.

The receptor comes from a female donor with early-stage non-small cell lung cancer. Specimen: PBMCs, collected at surgery. The chain links TRBV20-1 to TRBJ2-7, with D perhaps TRBD1 (5 bases). The CDR3 is CSARDAGIGYEQYF. For the CDR3, the DNA is TGCAGTGCTAGGGACGCAGGGATCGGCTACGAGCAGTACTTC.